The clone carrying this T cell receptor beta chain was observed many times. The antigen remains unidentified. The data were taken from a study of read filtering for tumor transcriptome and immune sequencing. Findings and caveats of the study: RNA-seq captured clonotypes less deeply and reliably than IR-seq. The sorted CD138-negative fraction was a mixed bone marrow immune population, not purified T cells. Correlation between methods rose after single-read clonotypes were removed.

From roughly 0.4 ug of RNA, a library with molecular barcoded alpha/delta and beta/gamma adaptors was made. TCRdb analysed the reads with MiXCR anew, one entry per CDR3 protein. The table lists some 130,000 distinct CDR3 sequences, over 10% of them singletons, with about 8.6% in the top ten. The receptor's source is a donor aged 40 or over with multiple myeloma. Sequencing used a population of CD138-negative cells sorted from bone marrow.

The CDR3 region is CSASQSGRGLYNEQFF. DNA for the CDR3: TGCAGTGCTAGCCAAAGCGGGAGAGGTCTCTACAATGAGCAGTTCTTC. The gene calls are TRBV20-1 and TRBJ2-1; 8 bases map to TRBD2. Trimming took 3 bases from V and 3 from J; bases not matched to a gene: 10. CDR3 length: 16 residues. Looked up from germline, CDR1 is DFQATT and CDR2 is SNEGSKA (reference sequence).